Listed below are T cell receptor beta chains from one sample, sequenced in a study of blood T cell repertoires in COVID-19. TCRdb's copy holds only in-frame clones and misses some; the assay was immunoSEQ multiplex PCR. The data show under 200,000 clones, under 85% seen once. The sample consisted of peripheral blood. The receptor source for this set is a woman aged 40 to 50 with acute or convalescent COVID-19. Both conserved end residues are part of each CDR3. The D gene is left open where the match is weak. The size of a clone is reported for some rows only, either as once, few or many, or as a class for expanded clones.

cdr3_aa: CASSRDSTYNSPLHF
cdr3_nt: TGTGCCAGCAGCCGGGACAGTACCTATAATTCACCCCTCCACTTT
j_call: TRBJ1-6
clone_size: -
v_call: TRBV7-9
d_call: TRBD1

cdr3_aa: CASSLGDNGYTF
cdr3_nt: TGTGCCAGCAGTTTGGGGGACAATGGCTACACCTTC
j_call: TRBJ1-2
clone_size: -
v_call: TRBV28
d_call: -

cdr3_aa: CTSSPTGGNQPQHF
cdr3_nt: TGCACCAGCAGCCCGACAGGGGGCAATCAGCCCCAGCATTTT
j_call: TRBJ1-5
clone_size: few
v_call: TRBV1
d_call: -

cdr3_aa: CASSQIAGNEQYF
cdr3_nt: TGTGCCAGCAGCCAGATAGCGGGAAACGAGCAGTACTTC
j_call: TRBJ2-7
clone_size: -
v_call: TRBV3-1/TRBV3-2
d_call: TRBD2

cdr3_aa: CASSQPFSTGAPYEQYF
cdr3_nt: TGCGCCAGCAGCCAACCCTTCTCTACAGGGGCCCCATACGAGCAGTACTTC
j_call: TRBJ2-7
clone_size: -
v_call: TRBV4-1
d_call: TRBD1

cdr3_aa: CASSRLRTAAEAFF
cdr3_nt: TGTGCCAGCAGTAGGCTTAGAACTGCGGCTGAAGCTTTCTTT
j_call: TRBJ1-1
clone_size: -
v_call: TRBV27
d_call: -

cdr3_aa: CASSTSGTGWNQPQHF
cdr3_nt: TGTGCCAGTAGTACATCCGGGACAGGGTGGAATCAGCCCCAGCATTTT
j_call: TRBJ1-5
clone_size: few
v_call: TRBV19
d_call: TRBD1

cdr3_aa: CASSDPLWAGGRARTQYF
cdr3_nt: TGTGCCAGCAGTGATCCCCTTTGGGCGGGGGGTCGAGCACGGACGCAGTATTTT
j_call: TRBJ2-3
clone_size: -
v_call: TRBV6-1
d_call: TRBD2

cdr3_aa: CASSLPLAGSWNTEAFF
cdr3_nt: TGTGCCAGTAGTCTTCCGTTGGCAGGGTCATGGAACACTGAAGCTTTCTTT
j_call: TRBJ1-1
clone_size: -
v_call: TRBV19
d_call: -

cdr3_aa: CASSVGLAGDEQFF
cdr3_nt: TGTGCCAGCAGCGTTGGACTAGCGGGAGATGAGCAGTTCTTC
j_call: TRBJ2-1
clone_size: -
v_call: TRBV2
d_call: TRBD2

cdr3_aa: CASSSDGHSNQPQHF
cdr3_nt: TGCGCCAGCAGCTCCGACGGACATAGCAATCAGCCCCAGCATTTT
j_call: TRBJ1-5
clone_size: -
v_call: TRBV5-1
d_call: -

cdr3_aa: CASRTYRTSGRKVTYNEQFF
cdr3_nt: TGTGCCAGCAGGACCTACAGGACTAGCGGGAGGAAAGTAACCTACAATGAGCAGTTCTTC
j_call: TRBJ2-1
clone_size: -
v_call: TRBV2
d_call: TRBD2

cdr3_aa: CASSLPGGGYTF
cdr3_nt: TGTGCCAGCAGCCTCCCAGGGGGTGGCTACACCTTC
j_call: TRBJ1-2
clone_size: few
v_call: TRBV28
d_call: TRBD1

cdr3_aa: CASSTGGTPSYEQYF
cdr3_nt: TGTGCCAGCAGTACAGGGGGGACCCCTTCCTACGAGCAGTACTTC
j_call: TRBJ2-7
clone_size: -
v_call: TRBV7-2
d_call: TRBD1

cdr3_aa: CASTKAASYNEQFF
cdr3_nt: TGTGCCAGTACGAAAGCGGCCTCCTACAATGAGCAGTTCTTC
j_call: TRBJ2-1
clone_size: -
v_call: TRBV19
d_call: -

cdr3_aa: CASSPLGVRETQYF
cdr3_nt: TGTGCCAGCAGCCCCCTCGGGGTTCGAGAGACCCAGTACTTC
j_call: TRBJ2-5
clone_size: -
v_call: TRBV14
d_call: -

cdr3_aa: CAREQSPGNTIYF
cdr3_nt: TGCGCCAGGGAGCAAAGTCCTGGAAACACCATATATTTT
j_call: TRBJ1-3
clone_size: once
v_call: TRBV10-1
d_call: -

cdr3_aa: CASSTPGTGGVTEAFF
cdr3_nt: TGTGCCAGCAGCACCCCCGGGACAGGGGGAGTAACTGAAGCTTTCTTT
j_call: TRBJ1-1
clone_size: -
v_call: TRBV13
d_call: TRBD1

cdr3_aa: CASSQARLQPQHF
cdr3_nt: TGTGCCAGCAGCCAAGCGCGTCTTCAACCCCAGCATTTT
j_call: TRBJ1-5
clone_size: -
v_call: TRBV3-1/TRBV3-2
d_call: -

cdr3_aa: CASSHAGGTYEQYF
cdr3_nt: TGTGCCAGCAGCCATGCGGGAGGGACCTACGAGCAGTACTTC
j_call: TRBJ2-7
clone_size: few
v_call: TRBV3-1/TRBV3-2
d_call: TRBD2

cdr3_aa: CATQNTEAFF
cdr3_nt: TGCGCCACCCAAAACACTGAAGCTTTCTTT
j_call: TRBJ1-1
clone_size: few
v_call: TRBV10-2
d_call: -

cdr3_aa: CASTSTYEQYF
cdr3_nt: TGTGCCAGCACTAGCACCTACGAGCAGTACTTC
j_call: TRBJ2-7
clone_size: -
v_call: TRBV28
d_call: -

cdr3_aa: CASSLVTSGYEQYF
cdr3_nt: TGTGCCAGCAGCTTAGTAACTAGCGGGTACGAGCAGTACTTC
j_call: TRBJ2-7
clone_size: -
v_call: TRBV11-2
d_call: TRBD2

cdr3_aa: CASSLGGANSPLHF
cdr3_nt: TGTGCCAGCAGCTTAGGAGGAGCCAATTCACCCCTCCACTTT
j_call: TRBJ1-6
clone_size: -
v_call: TRBV11-3
d_call: -

cdr3_aa: CASSVGQGAETGELFF
cdr3_nt: TGTGCCAGCAGCGTCGGACAGGGGGCCGAGACCGGGGAGCTGTTTTTT
j_call: TRBJ2-2
clone_size: -
v_call: TRBV9
d_call: TRBD1

cdr3_aa: CASSRAGGYNEQFF
cdr3_nt: TGTGCCAGCAGCCGTGCCGGGGGCTACAATGAGCAGTTCTTC
j_call: TRBJ2-1
clone_size: -
v_call: TRBV6-5
d_call: -

cdr3_aa: CASSSRGTASSPLHF
cdr3_nt: TGTGCCAGCAGCTCCCGAGGGACAGCTTCTTCACCCCTCCACTTT
j_call: TRBJ1-6
clone_size: once
v_call: TRBV5-8
d_call: TRBD1

cdr3_aa: CASSPLAGGFGAKNIQYF
cdr3_nt: TGTGCCAGCAGTCCACTAGCGGGAGGGTTCGGTGCCAAAAACATTCAGTACTTC
j_call: TRBJ2-4
clone_size: -
v_call: TRBV7-9
d_call: TRBD2

cdr3_aa: CASSLRGGNQPQHF
cdr3_nt: TGTGCCAGCAGTTTACGGGGAGGCAATCAGCCCCAGCATTTT
j_call: TRBJ1-5
clone_size: -
v_call: TRBV27
d_call: -

cdr3_aa: CASSLGSRGHPTDTQYF
cdr3_nt: TGTGCCAGCAGCTTGGGGAGTCGGGGACACCCCACAGATACGCAGTATTTT
j_call: TRBJ2-3
clone_size: -
v_call: TRBV5-6
d_call: -

cdr3_aa: CASSPGPGGTDTQYF
cdr3_nt: TGCGCCAGCAGCCCCGGACCCGGGGGCACAGATACGCAGTATTTT
j_call: TRBJ2-3
clone_size: -
v_call: TRBV5-1
d_call: -